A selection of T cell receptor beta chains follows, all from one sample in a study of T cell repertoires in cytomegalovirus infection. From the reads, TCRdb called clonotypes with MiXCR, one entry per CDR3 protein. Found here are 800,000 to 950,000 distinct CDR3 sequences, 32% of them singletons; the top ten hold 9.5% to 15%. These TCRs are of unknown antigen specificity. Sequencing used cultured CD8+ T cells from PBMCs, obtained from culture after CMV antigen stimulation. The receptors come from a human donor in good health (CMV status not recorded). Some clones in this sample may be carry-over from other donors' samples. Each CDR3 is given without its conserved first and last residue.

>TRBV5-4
ASSALAGGFQETQY
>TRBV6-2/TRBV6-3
ASRNRGGEDQPQH
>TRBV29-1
SVEDLGDTQY
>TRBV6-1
ASSEYGQGGYEQY
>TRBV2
ASSDSVGTGELF
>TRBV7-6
ASSLTSGGPSYNEQF
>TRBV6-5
ASSYPGGGDVTDTQY
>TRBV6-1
ASKLWGAAYEQY
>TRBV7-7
ASSPEGGDNEQF
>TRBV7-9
ASSPGDTSTDTQY
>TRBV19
ASRTPGSGYT
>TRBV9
ASSPLKAF
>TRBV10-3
AISGREIIGNTIY
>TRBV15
ATSRGGQGTDTQY
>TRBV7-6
ASSSIAGGNYNEQF
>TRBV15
ATSRDRRQEAF
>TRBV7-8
ASSPTLTTNEKLF
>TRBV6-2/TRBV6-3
ASSYRVDWRQTTDTQY
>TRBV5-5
ASSLELGRNSGNTIY
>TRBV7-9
ASSFETVNTEAF
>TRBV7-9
ASSSPGSDTQY
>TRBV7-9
ASSSAWRGLGGELF
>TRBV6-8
ASSYGVAGGPDEQF
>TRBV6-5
ASSYSRLNTEAF
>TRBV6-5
ASSYSTGDGNQPQH
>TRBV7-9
ASSWRGAAF
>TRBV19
ASSISTGDFYGYT
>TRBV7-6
ASSSGLRGETQY
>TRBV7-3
ASSLYPGPRTYNEQF